This TCR beta chain was sequenced in a study of identical twins (TCRdb year 2016). Background for the entire study: TCR alpha and beta repertoires from monozygotic twins, unrelated adults of various ages and cord blood were deep-sequenced to test whether fetal clonotypes persist. Replicate twin experiments were performed at different times using different library preparation protocols to rule out contamination.

What the study reported, not specific to this receptor: In monozygotic twins, recombination models systematically underestimated out-of-frame TCR alpha sharing, but the models matched the sharing seen between unrelated individuals. Zero-insertion analyses could be partly confounded by invariant T cells such as MAIT and iNKT, though diverse VJ usage argued against such confounding for most clonotypes. Fewer insertions were carried by abundant cord blood beta clonotypes; a weaker similar trend was observed in young adult naive repertoires, while no such trend was observed in memory repertoires. A weaker excess of twin sharing was found in beta out-of-frame sequences because the signal-to-noise ratio was lowered by fewer shared sequences. Conclusions relied on cross-sectional statistical analysis, since the same donors could not be followed over many years. Compared with coincidental sharing between unrelated individuals, out-of-frame TCR alpha sequences shared between twins showed an excess of sequences with low generation probability.

Reading from cysteine to phenylalanine, the CDR3 counts 12 amino acids. Solely the CDR3 DNA is kept, with 36 bases framed from the first base. CDR1 and CDR2 (GTSNPN, SVGIG) derive from the germline V gene (reference sequence). Deletion took 0 bases off V and 13 bases off J, with a span of 13 bases between the germline ends. With respect to this clonotype: The antigen it recognizes is unknown. No base quality values were provided; no much bigger clone lies one nucleotide off.

Library preparation employed 5' RACE. TCRdb shows the sequencer as Illumina HiSeq 2000. A universal primer binding site was introduced by template switching, and a unique molecular identifier was present in the final cDNA, enabling accurate counting of TCR cDNA molecules. Specific primers in the conserved constant-segment region were used to synthesize first-strand cDNA for the TCR alpha and beta chains. To control for contamination, every cDNA library carried two barcodes: a SMART-Mk sample barcode plus Illumina barcodes. TruSeq adapter sequences and Illumina sample barcodes were added in two successive PCR steps. The TCR alpha and beta cDNA libraries were sequenced on the Illumina HiSeq platform using custom primers. On the study's bioinformatics: Raw reads were processed with MiGEC to extract unique molecular identifiers, and MiXCR was used to determine CDR3 positions. Recombination models were inferred per individual with the repgenHMM and IGoR tools using an EM algorithm. The tcR package in R was used for shared clonotype analysis, with sharing normalized by the product of cloneset sizes. To study raw recombination free of thymic and clonal selection effects, out-of-frame nonproductive sequences were analyzed. In TCRdb, the public reads were trimmed at Q25 with fastp and aligned with MiXCR, with productive beta chains retained. Rows matching on CDR3 protein sequence are summarized as one entry with the most common DNA and genes. TCRdb, not the authors, supplied the V and J calls. The sample table records some 760,000 distinct CDR3 sequences; about 20% of these occur just once. In total, the top ten clones hold around 14% of the sample.

Every donor in the study was a healthy Caucasian. The twin cohort comprised three pairs of female monozygotic twins, all aged roughly 18 to 30 years. The RNA used for TCR libraries was isolated from peripheral blood mononuclear cells. The same sample was also used in a study of T cells expressing NK-cell markers. The second publication reports: In sorted CD3+CD56+NKG2C+, CD3+CD56+NKG2C- and CD3+CD56-NKG2C+ T-cell subsets from several donors, TCR beta-chain repertoires were profiled. Of the eight sequenced donors, seven were found to be HCMV-seropositive and one was found to be HCMV-seronegative. To restrict sorting to alphabetaTCR-expressing T cells, an anti-gammadeltaTCR antibody was added in several experiments. In 5 to 7 donors, the dominant CD3+CD56+NKG2C+ clonotypes were found to rank among the top 10 CD8+ clonotypes and to make up roughly 1.0-7.5% of CD8+ T cells. Those dominant clonotypes were again the most abundant among CD3+CD56-NKG2C+ cells in several donors, at about 25-60.1%. It remained unclear whether the expanded NKG2C-expressing T cell clones were specific for HCMV antigens. Randomly selected healthy volunteers, three men and five women, were used as the eight sequenced donors. To determine HCMV serostatus, a commercial ELISA kit was used to detect HCMV-specific IgG in serum. For several donors, bulk peripheral blood T-cell repertoires were also sequenced from unsorted PBMC. Reads were demultiplexed and grouped by UMI with MIGEC, and clonotypes were assembled and quantified with MiTCR. To remove erroneous sequences, TCR cDNA sequences were retained only when supported by two or more reads. Downstream repertoire analysis used the tcR package, and clonotypes were matched across fractions by CDR3 nucleotide sequence plus V segment. Antigen specificity was annotated against VDJdb with VDJmatch, allowing one amino acid substitution in CDR3.

Input material: PBMCs. The source is a woman aged 18-29 years in good health. Recombination linked TRBV30 to TRBJ2-4, and the D gene may be TRBD2, 5 bases matching. The CDR3: CAWSVSGSTQYF. The nucleotide sequence is TGTGCCTGGAGTGTGAGTGGGAGTACGCAGTACTTC.